This TCR beta chain was identified during a study of CD8+CD57+ T cells in acquired aplastic anemia. Study-wide findings and caveats: Researchers report that fewer than 35 CD8+ CDR3 sequences appeared in both patients and controls.

CDR3 and TCR beta VDJ profiling relied on genomic DNA as the template. TCRdb called the reads again in MiXCR, with one record for every CDR3 protein. The repertoire holds 200,000 to 250,000 distinct CDR3 sequences, with roughly two thirds as singletons. The table lists this clonotype with a count of one. As yet, its antigen is unknown. One end of the junction varies from germline; a read error may be responsible. By flow cytometry, patients selected for sequencing had shown an expansion of CD8+CD57+ cells. No therapy had been given to the patients at the time of blood sampling. The CDR3 loop spans 15 amino acids. CDR1 KGHDR and CDR2 SFDVKD come from the germline V gene.

The sample was sorted CD4+, CD8+, or CD8+CD57+ T cells (not recorded which) from PBMCs. The TCR sequence derives from a human donor with aplastic anemia. V usage is TRBV24-1 and J usage is TRBJ2-7, with 8 bases fitting TRBD1. The CDR3 DNA sequence: TGTGCCACCAGTGATCCCGGGACAGGTTCCTACCAGCAGTACTTC. Protein: CATSDPGTGSYQQYF.